The clone carrying this T cell receptor beta chain appeared a few times. This record belongs to a study of cytomegalovirus exposure and HLA in healthy donors. Across the study: Samples from HLA-typed donors yielded approximately 88 million unique TCRs in an early data release.

The primer mix had 60 Vbeta and 13 Jbeta primers. Some clones are missing from TCRdb's copy, which holds only in-frame ones; the method was immunoSEQ multiplex PCR. This sample has about 170,000 clones, with roughly 73% found just once. V lost 0 bases, J lost 3 bases, and 14 bases lay in between. This CDR3 contains 15 residues. The germline gives CDR1 SQVTM, CDR2 ANQGSEA. The donors (healthy individuals) were bone marrow donors. The chain employs TRBV29-1 and TRBJ1-1; D might be TRBD1 (5 bases). The TCR was taken from a female donor in good health and CMV-seronegative. The sample taken for sequencing was PBMCs. The CDR3 DNA reads as TGCAGCGTTGAAGATGTCGCAGGGTATTACACTGAAGCTTTCTTT. The encoded protein is CSVEDVAGYYTEAFF.